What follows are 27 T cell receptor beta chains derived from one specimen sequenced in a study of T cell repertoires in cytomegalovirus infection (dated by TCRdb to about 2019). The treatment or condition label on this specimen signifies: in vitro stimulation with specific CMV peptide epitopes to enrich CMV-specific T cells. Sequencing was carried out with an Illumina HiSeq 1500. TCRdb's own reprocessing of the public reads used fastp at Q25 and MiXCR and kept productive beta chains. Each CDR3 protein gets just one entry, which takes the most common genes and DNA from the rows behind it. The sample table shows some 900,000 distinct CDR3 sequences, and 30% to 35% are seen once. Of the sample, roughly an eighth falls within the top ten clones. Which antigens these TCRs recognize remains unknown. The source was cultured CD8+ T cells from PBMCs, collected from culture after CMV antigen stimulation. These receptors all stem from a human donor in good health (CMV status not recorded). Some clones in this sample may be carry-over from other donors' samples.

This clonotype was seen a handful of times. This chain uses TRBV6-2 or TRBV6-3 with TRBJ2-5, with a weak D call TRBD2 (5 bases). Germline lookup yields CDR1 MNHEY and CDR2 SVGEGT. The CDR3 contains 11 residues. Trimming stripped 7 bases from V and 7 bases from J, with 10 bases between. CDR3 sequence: CASTYGGTQYF. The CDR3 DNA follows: TGTGCCAGCACCTACGGAGGGACCCAGTACTTC.

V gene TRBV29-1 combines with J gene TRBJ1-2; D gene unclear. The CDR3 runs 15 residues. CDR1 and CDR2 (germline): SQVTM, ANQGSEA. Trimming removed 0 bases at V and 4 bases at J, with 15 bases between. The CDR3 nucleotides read TGCAGCGTTGAAGATGGGAACCGATCACGCTATGGCTACACCTTC. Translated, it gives CSVEDGNRSRYGYTF.

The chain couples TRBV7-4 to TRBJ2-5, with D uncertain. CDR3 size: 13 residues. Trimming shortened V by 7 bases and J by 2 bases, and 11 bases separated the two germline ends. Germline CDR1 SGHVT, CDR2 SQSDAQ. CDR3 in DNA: TGTGCCAGCACCCCCGACGGGCAAGAGACCCAGTACTTC. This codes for CASTPDGQETQYF. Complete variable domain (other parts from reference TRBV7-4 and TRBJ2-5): GAGVSQSPRYKVAKRGRDVALRCDSISGHVTLYWYRQTLGQGSEVLTYSQSDAQRDKSGRPSGRFSAERPERSVSTLKIQRTEQGDSAVYLCASTPDGQETQYFGPGTRLLVL.

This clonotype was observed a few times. The CDR3 sequence: CASSLAAGTLRQLSYEQYF. DNA of the CDR3: TGTGCCAGCAGCTTAGCCGCGGGGACCCTCCGTCAACTATCCTACGAGCAGTACTTC. The V gene is TRBV7-9, the J gene TRBJ2-7, with D perhaps TRBD2 (6 bases). The CDR3 totals 19 residues. Germline V gives CDR1 SEHNR, CDR2 FQNEAQ (reference sequence). Trimming removed 0 bases from V and 1 base from J, with 22 bases in between.

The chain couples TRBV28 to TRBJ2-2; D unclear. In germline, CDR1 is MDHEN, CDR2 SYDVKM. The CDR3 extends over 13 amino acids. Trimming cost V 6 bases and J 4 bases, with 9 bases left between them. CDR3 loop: CASRISGTGELFF. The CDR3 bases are TGTGCCAGCAGGATCAGTGGCACCGGGGAGCTGTTTTTT.

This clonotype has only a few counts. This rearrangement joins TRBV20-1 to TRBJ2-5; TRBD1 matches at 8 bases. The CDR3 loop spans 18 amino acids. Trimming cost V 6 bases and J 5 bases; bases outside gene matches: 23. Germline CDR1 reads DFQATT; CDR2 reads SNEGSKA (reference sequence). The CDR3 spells CSAYGFRDRTRMGETQYF. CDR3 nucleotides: TGCAGTGCCTACGGCTTTCGGGACAGGACAAGAATGGGGGAGACCCAGTACTTC.

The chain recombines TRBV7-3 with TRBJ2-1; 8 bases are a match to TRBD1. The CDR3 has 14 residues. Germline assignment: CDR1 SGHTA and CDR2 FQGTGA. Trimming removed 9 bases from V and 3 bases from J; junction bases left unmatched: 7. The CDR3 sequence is CASYSGQGYNEQFF. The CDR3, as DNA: TGTGCCAGTTACTCCGGACAGGGCTACAATGAGCAGTTCTTC.

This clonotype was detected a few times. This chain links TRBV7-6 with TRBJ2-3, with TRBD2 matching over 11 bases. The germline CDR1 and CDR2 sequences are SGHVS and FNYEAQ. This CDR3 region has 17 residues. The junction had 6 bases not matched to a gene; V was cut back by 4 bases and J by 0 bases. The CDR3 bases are TGTGCCAGCAGCTCCCCTAGCGGGGGGACTAGCACAGATACGCAGTATTTT. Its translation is CASSSPSGGTSTDTQYF.

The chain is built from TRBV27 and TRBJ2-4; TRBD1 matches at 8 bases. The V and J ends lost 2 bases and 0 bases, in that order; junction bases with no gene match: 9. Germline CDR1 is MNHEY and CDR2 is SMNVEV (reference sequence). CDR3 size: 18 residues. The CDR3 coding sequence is TGTGCCAGCAGTTTAACAGGGGGGTTTTTGTTAGCCAAAAACATTCAGTACTTC. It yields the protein CASSLTGGFLLAKNIQYF.

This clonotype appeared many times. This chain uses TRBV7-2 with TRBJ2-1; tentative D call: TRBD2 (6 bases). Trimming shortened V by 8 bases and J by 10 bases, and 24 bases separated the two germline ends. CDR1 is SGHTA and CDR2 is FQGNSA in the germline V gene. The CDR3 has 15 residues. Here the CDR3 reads CASDSRRGSTREQFF. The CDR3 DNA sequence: TGTGCCAGCGACAGCCGGCGGGGAAGCACCCGGGAGCAGTTCTTC.

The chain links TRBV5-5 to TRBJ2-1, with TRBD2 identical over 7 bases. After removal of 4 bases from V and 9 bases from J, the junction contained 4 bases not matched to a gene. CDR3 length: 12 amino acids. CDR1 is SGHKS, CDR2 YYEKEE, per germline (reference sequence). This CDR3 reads CASSTAGVEQFF. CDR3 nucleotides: TGTGCCAGCAGCACGGCGGGGGTTGAGCAGTTCTTC. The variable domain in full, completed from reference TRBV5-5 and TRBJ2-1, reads DAGVTQSPTHLIKTRGQQVTLRCSPISGHKSVSWYQQVLGQGPQFIFQYYEKEERGRGNFPDRFSARQFPNYSSELNVNALLLGDSALYLCASSTAGVEQFFGPGTRLTVL.

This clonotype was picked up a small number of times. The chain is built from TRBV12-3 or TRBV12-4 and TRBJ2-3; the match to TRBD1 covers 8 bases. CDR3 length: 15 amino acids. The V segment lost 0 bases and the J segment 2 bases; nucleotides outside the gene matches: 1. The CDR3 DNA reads TGTGCCAGCAGTTTAGCGACAGGGGCCACAGATACGCAGTATTTT. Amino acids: CASSLATGATDTQYF.

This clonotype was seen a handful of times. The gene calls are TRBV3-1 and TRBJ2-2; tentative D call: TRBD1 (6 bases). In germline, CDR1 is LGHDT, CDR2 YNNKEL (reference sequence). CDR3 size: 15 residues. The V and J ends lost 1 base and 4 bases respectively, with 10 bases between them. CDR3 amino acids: CASSQARGLTGELFF. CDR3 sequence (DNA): TGTGCCAGCAGCCAAGCCAGGGGTCTCACCGGGGAGCTGTTTTTT.

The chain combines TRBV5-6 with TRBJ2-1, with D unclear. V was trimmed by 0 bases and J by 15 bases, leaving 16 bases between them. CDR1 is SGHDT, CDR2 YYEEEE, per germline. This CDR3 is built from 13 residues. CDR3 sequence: CASSLASRLRTFF. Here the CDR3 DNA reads TGTGCCAGCAGCTTGGCCTCTCGGCTTAGGACGTTCTTC.

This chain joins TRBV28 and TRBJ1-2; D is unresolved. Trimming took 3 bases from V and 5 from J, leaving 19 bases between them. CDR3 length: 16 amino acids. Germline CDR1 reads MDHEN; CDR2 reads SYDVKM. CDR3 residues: CASSFGSGRGSYGYTF. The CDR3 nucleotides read TGTGCCAGCAGTTTTGGGTCGGGCCGCGGTTCGTATGGCTACACCTTC.

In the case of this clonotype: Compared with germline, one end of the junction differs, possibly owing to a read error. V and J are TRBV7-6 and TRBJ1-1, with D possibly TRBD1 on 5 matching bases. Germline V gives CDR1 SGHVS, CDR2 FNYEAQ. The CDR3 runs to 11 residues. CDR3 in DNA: TGTGCCAGCAGGCGGGGGACTGAAGCTCTCTTT. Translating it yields CASRRGTEALF.

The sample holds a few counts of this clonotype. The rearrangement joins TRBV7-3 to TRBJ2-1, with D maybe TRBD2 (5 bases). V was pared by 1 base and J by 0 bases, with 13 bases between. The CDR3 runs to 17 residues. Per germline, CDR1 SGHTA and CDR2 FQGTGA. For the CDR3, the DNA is TGTGCCAGCAGCTTAATGGGAGCTAGCTACTCCTACAATGAGCAGTTCTTC. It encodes CASSLMGASYSYNEQFF.

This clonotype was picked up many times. The CDR3 spells CASSLATEAFF. As DNA, the CDR3 is TGTGCCAGCAGCTTGGCCACTGAAGCTTTCTTT. The chain couples TRBV5-4 to TRBJ1-1; the D is unclear. The V end lost 0 bases, the J end lost 4 bases, and 1 base lay between the germline ends. Germline-derived CDR1 and CDR2 are SGHNT and YYREEE (reference sequence). The CDR3 length is 11 residues.

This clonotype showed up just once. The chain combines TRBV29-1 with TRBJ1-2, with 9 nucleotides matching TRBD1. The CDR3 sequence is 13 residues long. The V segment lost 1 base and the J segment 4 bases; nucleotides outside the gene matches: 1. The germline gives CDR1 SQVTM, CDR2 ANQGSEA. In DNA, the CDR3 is TGCAGCGTTGAAGGACAGGGGGGCTATGGCTACACCTTC. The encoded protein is CSVEGQGGYGYTF.

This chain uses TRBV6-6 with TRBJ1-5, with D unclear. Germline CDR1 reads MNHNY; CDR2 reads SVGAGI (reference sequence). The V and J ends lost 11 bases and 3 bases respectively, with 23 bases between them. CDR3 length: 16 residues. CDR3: CAVRDSPLFNNQPQHF. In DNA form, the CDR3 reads TGTGCCGTACGAGATAGCCCGTTATTCAACAATCAGCCCCAGCATTTT.

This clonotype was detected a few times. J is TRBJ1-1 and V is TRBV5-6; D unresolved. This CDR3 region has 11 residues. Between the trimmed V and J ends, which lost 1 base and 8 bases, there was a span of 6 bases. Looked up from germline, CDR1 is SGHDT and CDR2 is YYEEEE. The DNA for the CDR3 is TGTGCCAGCAGCTTGTGGACCGAAGCTTTCTTT. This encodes CASSLWTEAFF.

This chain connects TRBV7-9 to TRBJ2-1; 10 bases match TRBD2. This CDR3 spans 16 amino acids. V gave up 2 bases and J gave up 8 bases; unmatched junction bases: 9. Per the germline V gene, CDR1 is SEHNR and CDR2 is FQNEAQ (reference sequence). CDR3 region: CASSLQASGGKDEQFF. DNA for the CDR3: TGTGCCAGCAGCTTACAGGCTAGCGGGGGAAAGGATGAGCAGTTCTTC.

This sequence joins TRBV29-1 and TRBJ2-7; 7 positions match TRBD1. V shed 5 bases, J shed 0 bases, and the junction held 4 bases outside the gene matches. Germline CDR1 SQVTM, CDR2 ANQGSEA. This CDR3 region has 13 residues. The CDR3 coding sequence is TGCAGCGTTCCCCGGGACAGCTCCTACGAGCAGTACTTC. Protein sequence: CSVPRDSSYEQYF.

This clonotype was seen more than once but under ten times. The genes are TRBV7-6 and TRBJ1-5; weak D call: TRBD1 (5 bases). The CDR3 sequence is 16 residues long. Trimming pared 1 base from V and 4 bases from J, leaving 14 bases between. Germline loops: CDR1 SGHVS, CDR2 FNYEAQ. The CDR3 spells CASSLDPREKNQPQHF. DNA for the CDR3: TGTGCCAGCAGCTTAGATCCCAGGGAAAAGAATCAGCCCCAGCATTTT.

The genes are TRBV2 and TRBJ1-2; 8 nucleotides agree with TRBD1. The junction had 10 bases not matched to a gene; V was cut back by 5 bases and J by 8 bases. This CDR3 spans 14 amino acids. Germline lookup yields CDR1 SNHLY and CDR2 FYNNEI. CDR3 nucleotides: TGTGCCAGCAGTCCCGGGACAGGATTTAAGGGCTACACCTTC. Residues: CASSPGTGFKGYTF.

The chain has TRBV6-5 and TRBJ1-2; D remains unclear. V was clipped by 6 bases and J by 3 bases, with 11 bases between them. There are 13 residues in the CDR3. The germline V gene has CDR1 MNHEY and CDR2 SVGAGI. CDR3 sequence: CASSPRWDYGYTF. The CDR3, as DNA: TGTGCCAGCAGCCCGCGATGGGACTATGGCTACACCTTC.

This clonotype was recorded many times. CDR3 DNA sequence: TGTGCCAGCAGCTTGGTGGGACAGGGTAATCAGCCCCAGCATTTT. Its protein product is CASSLVGQGNQPQHF. This chain joins TRBV7-8 and TRBJ1-5, with 9 positions matching TRBD1. Trimming took 3 bases from V and 4 from J; bases not matched to a gene: 4. Germline CDR1 is SGHVS and CDR2 is FQNEAQ. The CDR3 has 15 residues.